This is a list of T cell receptor beta chains from one sample in a study of breast tumors, draining lymph nodes, adjacent tissues. TCRdb itself ran the multiplex PCR reads through MiXCR, one entry per CDR3 protein. The data show about 180,000 distinct CDR3 sequences, 25% to 40% seen once. Sequenced: axillary lymph node tissue. These receptors came from a female donor with breast cancer. Some clones in this sample may be carry-over from other donors' samples. CDR3s include the opening cysteine and the closing phenylalanine or tryptophan. The order of the fields is CDR3 protein, CDR3 DNA, J gene, clone size, V gene, D gene. D genes are given only for firm matches. A row's size may be missing; if present it is once, few, many or a size class.

CASSEGGQETQYF,TGTGCCAGCAGTGAAGGGGGCCAAGAGACCCAGTACTTC,TRBJ2-5,many,TRBV25-1,.
CSASERGLASEQYF,TGCAGTGCTAGTGAGCGGGGGTTGGCCTCCGAGCAGTACTTC,TRBJ2-7,few,TRBV20-1,TRBD2
CSARVGETSEYKDAQYF,TGCAGTGCTAGAGTAGGTGAGACTAGCGAGTATAAGGATGCGCAGTATTTT,TRBJ2-3,.,TRBV20-1,TRBD2
CASSRGTGILTDTQYF,TGCGCCAGCAGCCGGGGAACAGGGATCCTCACAGATACGCAGTATTTT,TRBJ2-3,many,TRBV5-1,.
CSVVGGGTDTQYF,TGCAGCGTTGTAGGGGGGGGCACAGATACGCAGTATTTT,TRBJ2-3,.,TRBV29-1,.
CASSSGITGSSYEQYF,TGTGCCAGCAGCTCCGGAATTACGGGGTCGAGCTACGAGCAGTACTTC,TRBJ2-7,many,TRBV7-9,.
CSARRLLASGAFF,TGCAGTGCTAGACGTCTTCTGGCCAGCGGAGCTTTCTTT,TRBJ1-1,.,TRBV20-1,.
CASSPPGTKAYGELFF,TGTGCCAGCAGTCCACCCGGGACGAAGGCTTACGGGGAGCTGTTTTTT,TRBJ2-2,.,TRBV6-2/TRBV6-3,.
CASLTHGGGRTEAFF,TGTGCCAGTCTTACCCATGGCGGGGGCCGCACTGAAGCTTTCTTT,TRBJ1-1,.,TRBV19,.
CASSLLGPRDSPLHF,TGTGCCAGCAGCTTACTTGGCCCCCGGGATTCACCCCTCCACTTT,TRBJ1-6,many,TRBV7-3,.
CASSLALTSGYTF,TGTGCCAGCAGCTTAGCCTTGACCTCTGGCTACACCTTC,TRBJ1-2,few,TRBV11-3,.
CASSHTNSPLHF,TGTGCCAGCAGCCACACAAATTCACCCCTCCACTTT,TRBJ1-6,many,TRBV3-1,.
CASTQGDNSGNTIYF,TGCGCCAGCACCCAGGGCGATAACTCTGGAAACACCATATATTTT,TRBJ1-3,many,TRBV4-1,.
CAIRAGYANEKLFF,TGTGCCATCAGGGCAGGGTATGCTAATGAAAAACTGTTTTTT,TRBJ1-4,.,TRBV10-3,.
CASSPWTSGRGDTQYF,TGTGCCAGCAGTCCATGGACTAGCGGGAGGGGAGATACGCAGTATTTT,TRBJ2-3,.,TRBV27,TRBD2
CASSSGRSRFQHF,TGTGCCAGCTCCTCGGGCAGGAGTCGGTTCCAGCATTTT,TRBJ1-5,.,TRBV6-1,.
CASGEDRGNTGELFF,TGCGCCAGCGGCGAGGACAGGGGGAACACCGGGGAACTGTTTTTT,TRBJ2-2,.,TRBV5-1,TRBD1
CAISGGNYGYTF,TGTGCCATCAGTGGAGGGAACTATGGCTACACCTTC,TRBJ1-2,.,TRBV10-3,.
CASSWDRGSAYEQYF,TGTGCCAGCAGCTGGGACAGGGGGTCGGCGTACGAGCAGTACTTC,TRBJ2-7,many,TRBV5-8,TRBD1
CASNGRDIPKNIQYF,TGTGCCAGCAACGGGCGGGACATACCCAAAAACATTCAGTACTTC,TRBJ2-4,.,TRBV9,.